These 16 T cell receptor beta chains came from one sample sequenced in a study of T cells in Graves' hyperthyroidism and ophthalmopathy. Amplified TCR beta CDR3 regions derived from RNA transcripts. HTBI primers were used for first-round RT-PCR of the TCR CDR3. TCRdb reprocessed the multiplex PCR reads with MiXCR, giving one entry per CDR3 protein. The sample carries under 350,000 distinct CDR3 sequences, around 13% recorded once. The sequenced material came from blood. The receptors derive from a woman aged 40 to 50 with Graves' ophthalmopathy.

This clonotype has only a few counts. The chain combines TRBV7-9 with TRBJ1-2; TRBD1 agrees at 8 bases. Germline values: CDR1 SEHNR, CDR2 FQNEAQ (reference sequence). CDR3 size: 13 residues. Trimming removed 4 bases from V and 6 bases from J; junction bases left unmatched: 4. The CDR3: CASSSGQANGYTF. CDR3 DNA: TGTGCCAGCAGCTCGGGACAGGCGAATGGCTACACCTTC.

This clonotype was detected ten times or more. J is TRBJ2-7 and V is TRBV5-8; the match to TRBD2 covers 9 bases. The CDR3 runs 14 residues. Germline trimming cut 1 base from V and 4 bases from J; bases unmatched to any gene: 3. Germline CDR1 SGHTS, CDR2 YDEGEE. CDR3: CASSLLAGLYEQYF. The CDR3 DNA reads TGTGCCAGCAGCTTGCTAGCGGGATTGTACGAGCAGTACTTC.

This clonotype was detected a few times. The chain has TRBV29-1 and TRBJ1-3; D is undetermined. The CDR3 is made up of 13 amino acids. Germline V gives CDR1 SQVTM, CDR2 ANQGSEA. V shed 6 bases and J shed 0 bases, with 9 bases lying between them. Here the CDR3 DNA reads TGCAGCGTGGTGTTCACCTCTGGAAACACCATATATTTT. Its protein is CSVVFTSGNTIYF.

The chain is built from TRBV12-3 or TRBV12-4 and TRBJ2-7, with 9 positions matching TRBD2. The V and J ends lost 7 bases and 1 base, in that order; junction bases with no gene match: 5. This CDR3 contains 14 residues. Written as DNA, the CDR3 is TGTGCCAGCACCGGGACTAGCAGTTCCTACGAGCAGTACTTC. Translation: CASTGTSSSYEQYF.

This clonotype has more than one count but fewer than ten. Given a much more abundant clone one base away, this may be a read error. The chain joins TRBV29-1 to TRBJ2-3; D is possibly TRBD2 (5 bases). The germline V gene encodes CDR1 SQVTM and CDR2 ANQGSEA. This CDR3 has 12 amino acids. Trimming removed 7 bases from V and 10 bases from J, with 18 bases in between. This CDR3 reads CSATPGMGAQYF. The CDR3, as DNA: TGCAGCGCCACCCCGGGGATGGGTGCGCAGTATTTT.

This clonotype has at least ten counts. The chain couples TRBV28 to TRBJ1-1, with TRBD1 as a possible D gene (5 bases). V shed 1 base and J shed 2 bases, with 11 bases lying between them. This CDR3 comprises 15 residues. Germline V CDR1 and CDR2: MDHEN, SYDVKM. The CDR3 nucleotides read TGTGCCAGCAGTTTATTTATCGGGGGAAACACTGAAGCTTTCTTT. It encodes CASSLFIGGNTEAFF.

The J gene is TRBJ1-1, the V gene TRBV5-4; D gene uncertain. The CDR3 runs to 16 residues. Trimming removed 0 bases from V and 1 base from J, with 13 bases in between. The germline V gene encodes CDR1 SGHNT and CDR2 YYREEE (reference sequence). CDR3 DNA: TGTGCCAGCAGCTTGGCCGTAAGGGTCCCGAACACTGAAGCTTTCTTT. Protein: CASSLAVRVPNTEAFF.

In its sample, this clonotype was seen a few times. The rearrangement joins TRBV7-9 to TRBJ2-7; TRBD2 matches 12 bases. Trimming cost V 5 bases and J 1 base; bases outside gene matches: 9. The CDR3 runs to 17 residues. CDR1 is SEHNR and CDR2 is FQNEAQ in the germline V gene (reference sequence). In DNA form, the CDR3 reads TGTGCCAGCAGCCCTCGGACTAGCGGGATTAGATCCTACGAGCAGTACTTC. Protein: CASSPRTSGIRSYEQYF.

V and J are TRBV18 and TRBJ2-1; TRBD2 matches 10 bases. The CDR3 is 16 amino acids. Germline V gene lookup returns CDR1 KGHSH and CDR2 LQKENI. The J segment lost 7 bases and the V segment lost 6 bases, leaving 12 bases of the junction unmatched. The CDR3, as DNA: TGTGCCAGCTCCCCGAGTGGGAGCGGGAGGGTTAATGAGCAGTTCTTC. It specifies CASSPSGSGRVNEQFF.

This clonotype was recorded many times. The chain employs TRBV20-1 and TRBJ2-3; TRBD2 matches 10 bases. The CDR3 is 16 amino acids. V shed 3 bases, J shed 3 bases, and the junction held 9 bases outside the gene matches. Germline CDR1 reads DFQATT; CDR2 reads SNEGSKA (reference sequence). The CDR3 nucleotides are TGCAGTGCTAGTTTAAGAGCGGGAGGGGGGACAGATACGCAGTATTTT. Amino acid sequence: CSASLRAGGGTDTQYF.

This chain links TRBV7-8 with TRBJ2-5; D call uncertain. Between the trimmed V and J ends, which lost 6 bases and 4 bases, there was a span of 12 bases. Germline lookup yields CDR1 SGHVS and CDR2 FQNEAQ. This CDR3 contains 13 residues. Here the CDR3 reads CASRPYRPETQYF. The CDR3 bases are TGTGCCAGCAGGCCTTACAGACCAGAGACCCAGTACTTC. Full variable domain (missing parts from reference TRBV7-8 and TRBJ2-5): GAGVSQSPRYKVAKRGQDVALRCDPISGHVSLFWYQQALGQGPEFLTYFQNEAQLDKSGLPSDRFFAERPEGSVSTLKIQRTQQEDSAVYLCASRPYRPETQYFGPGTRLLVL.

This clonotype was seen many times. The rearrangement uses TRBV9 and TRBJ2-7, with D tentatively TRBD1 or TRBD2 (5 bases each). Germline assignment: CDR1 SGDLS and CDR2 YYNGEE. This CDR3 comprises 14 residues. V was cut by 0 bases and J by 3 bases, with 10 bases left in between. The CDR3 is CASSVGGSNYEQYF. The CDR3 DNA reads TGTGCCAGCAGCGTAGGGGGGAGCAACTACGAGCAGTACTTC. Variable domain in full (rest from reference TRBV9 and TRBJ2-7): DSGVTQTPKHLITATGQRVTLRCSPRSGDLSVYWYQQSLDQGLQFLIQYYNGEERAKGNILERFSAQQFPDLHSELNLSSLELGDSALYFCASSVGGSNYEQYFGPGTRLTVT.

V gene TRBV7-9 combines with J gene TRBJ1-2, with D unclear. Per the germline V gene, CDR1 is SEHNR and CDR2 is FQNEAQ (reference sequence). V lost 2 bases, J lost 4 bases, and 8 bases lay in between. The CDR3 loop spans 13 amino acids. The CDR3 bases are TGTGCCAGCAGCTTAAACAAGCCCTATGGCTACACCTTC. Translation: CASSLNKPYGYTF.

The rearrangement joins TRBV4-2 to TRBJ2-1; 7 bases are a match to TRBD1. Trimming cost V 1 base and J 9 bases; bases outside gene matches: 9. The CDR3 sequence is 15 residues long. CDR1 and CDR2 from the germline V gene are LGHNA and YNFKEQ. CDR3 sequence (DNA): TGTGCCAGCAGCCAAGCCCCCGGGACAGAGGGTGAGCAGTTCTTC. This encodes CASSQAPGTEGEQFF.

This chain connects TRBV7-9 to TRBJ1-5, with 7 bases aligning to TRBD1. The CDR3 consists of 20 residues. After removal of 5 bases from V and 4 bases from J, the junction contained 23 bases not matched to a gene. Germline V CDR1 and CDR2: SEHNR, FQNEAQ (reference sequence). CDR3 sequence: CASSPVWDRNTRRRNQPQHF. The CDR3 DNA is TGTGCCAGCAGCCCGGTGTGGGACAGAAATACGAGAAGGAGGAATCAGCCCCAGCATTTT.

Worth noting for this clonotype: This may come from a read error, since a much larger clone is one base off. The chain joins TRBV6-2 or TRBV6-3 to TRBJ2-1; D may correspond to TRBD1 or TRBD2 (5 bases each). The CDR3 has 15 amino acids. Germline CDR1 MNHEY, CDR2 SVGEGT. The CDR3 bases are TGTGCCACCAGTCTCCGGGACGACTCCTACAATGAGCAGTTCTTC. It translates to CATSLRDDSYNEQFF.